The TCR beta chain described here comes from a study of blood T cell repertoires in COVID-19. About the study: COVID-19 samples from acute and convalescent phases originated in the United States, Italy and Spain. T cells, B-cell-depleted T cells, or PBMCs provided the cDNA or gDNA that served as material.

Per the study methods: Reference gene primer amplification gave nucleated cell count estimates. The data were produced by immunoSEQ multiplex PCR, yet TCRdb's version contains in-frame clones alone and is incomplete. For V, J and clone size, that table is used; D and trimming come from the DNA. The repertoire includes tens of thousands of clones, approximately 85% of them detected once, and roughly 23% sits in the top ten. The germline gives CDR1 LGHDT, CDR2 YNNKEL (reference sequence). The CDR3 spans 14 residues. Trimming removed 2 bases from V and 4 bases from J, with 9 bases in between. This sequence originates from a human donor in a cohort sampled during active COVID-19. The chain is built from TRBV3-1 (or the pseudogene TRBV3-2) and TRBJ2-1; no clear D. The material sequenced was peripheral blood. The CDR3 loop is CASSQPARYNEQFF. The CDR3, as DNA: TGTGCCAGCAGCCAACCCGCCAGATACAATGAGCAGTTCTTC.